The next 11 T cell receptor beta chains were all read from a single sample in a study of blood T cell repertoires in COVID-19. The repertoire was sequenced with immunoSEQ multiplex PCR; TCRdb's copy has only in-frame clones and lacks some. The sample carries 90,000 to 130,000 clones, 60% to 85% recorded once. Sequencing was done on a sample of peripheral blood. These receptors all come from a woman between 40 and 55 years old with acute or convalescent COVID-19.

V gene TRBV3-1 (or the pseudogene TRBV3-2) combines with J gene TRBJ1-1, with 9 bases matching TRBD1. The V and J ends lost 5 bases and 4 bases, in that order; junction bases with no gene match: 5. Germline CDR1 reads LGHDT; CDR2 reads YNNKEL (reference sequence). This CDR3 comprises 14 residues. Here the CDR3 reads CASSEATGGTEAFF. CDR3 DNA: TGTGCCAGCAGCGAAGCGACAGGGGGCACTGAAGCTTTCTTT.

This chain joins TRBV2 and TRBJ2-1, with 13 nucleotides matching TRBD2. CDR1 SNHLY and CDR2 FYNNEI come from the germline V gene. The CDR3 contains 16 residues. V lost 7 bases, J lost 5 bases, and 8 bases stayed unmatched. In DNA, the CDR3 is TGTGCCAGCAAACATACTAGCGGGGGGGGTGACAATGAGCAGTTCTTC. As protein: CASKHTSGGGDNEQFF.

The chain carries TRBV9 and TRBJ1-4; D is perhaps TRBD1 (6 bases). Trimming removed 4 bases from V and 7 bases from J, with 14 bases in between. The germline V gene has CDR1 SGDLS and CDR2 YYNGEE. The CDR3 consists of 14 residues. CDR3 coding DNA: TGTGCCAGCAGCCCACAGGGCAAGCGTGAAAAACTGTTTTTT. This encodes CASSPQGKREKLFF.

This chain links TRBV25-1 with TRBJ2-7, with 8 nucleotides matching TRBD1. This CDR3 is 13 amino acids long. The V segment lost 3 bases and the J segment 12 bases; nucleotides outside the gene matches: 10. The germline gives CDR1 MGHDK, CDR2 SYGVNS. The CDR3: CASSEPGTGPLYF. The CDR3, as DNA: TGTGCCAGCAGTGAGCCCGGGACAGGACCACTGTACTTC.

This clone was detected a few times. The chain employs TRBV6-5 and TRBJ1-6; tentatively, D is TRBD1 (5 bases). This CDR3 spans 13 amino acids. The germline V gene encodes CDR1 MNHEY and CDR2 SVGAGI. V lost 9 bases to trimming and J lost 8 bases, with 14 bases between them. The CDR3 nucleotides are TGTGCCAGTCGGGGGGGATTCGATTCACCCCTCCACTTT. It yields the protein CASRGGFDSPLHF.

DNA of the CDR3: TGTGCCAGCAGCCAAGACAGGAACACTGAAGCTTTCTTT. Residues: CASSQDRNTEAFF. The chain carries TRBV14 and TRBJ1-1, with D hard to call. V lost 0 bases, J lost 1 base, and 3 bases lay in between. Germline CDR1 is SGHDN and CDR2 is FVKESK. This CDR3 comprises 13 residues.

The chain employs TRBV7-9 and TRBJ2-1, with D unresolved. The CDR3 loop spans 14 amino acids. Trimming left V 2 bases short and J 6 bases short, with 11 bases between. Germline values: CDR1 SEHNR, CDR2 FQNEAQ (reference sequence). CDR3 DNA: TGTGCCAGCAGCTTACTTGGGCAGGCCAATGAGCAGTTCTTC. It specifies CASSLLGQANEQFF. Complete variable domain (other parts from reference TRBV7-9 and TRBJ2-1): DTGVSQNPRHKITKRGQNVTFRCDPISEHNRLYWYRQTLGQGPEFLTYFQNEAQLEKSRLLSDRFSAERPKGSFSTLEIQRTEQGDSAMYLCASSLLGQANEQFFGPGTRLTVL.

V usage is TRBV28 and J usage is TRBJ2-7; TRBD1 is a possible D gene (5 bases). The CDR3 length is 13 residues. From germline, CDR1 is MDHEN and CDR2 SYDVKM. Trimming removed 3 bases from V and 6 bases from J, with 12 bases in between. CDR3 amino acids: CASSFEGVGEQYF. The CDR3 nucleotides read TGTGCCAGCAGTTTCGAAGGGGTCGGCGAGCAGTACTTC.

The rearrangement uses TRBV30 and TRBJ1-2; TRBD1 matches 9 bases. Per germline, CDR1 GTSNPN and CDR2 SVGIG (reference sequence). CDR3 length: 15 amino acids. The V gene end was trimmed by 2 bases and the J gene end by 8 bases; junction bases not matched to a gene: 12. The CDR3 reads CAWSWTGAIWGGYTF. The CDR3 DNA follows: TGTGCCTGGAGTTGGACAGGGGCGATCTGGGGGGGCTACACCTTC. The variable domain in full, with the rest retrieved from reference TRBV30 and TRBJ1-2, is SQTIHQWPATLVQPVGSPLSLECTVEGTSNPNLYWYRQAAGRGLQLLFYSVGIGQISSEVPQNLSASRPQDRQFILSSKKLLLSDSGFYLCAWSWTGAIWGGYTFGSGTRLTVV.

The rearrangement uses TRBV7-6 and TRBJ2-7; 8 bases are shared with TRBD2. This CDR3 is built from 16 residues. The trim removed 5 bases at V and 3 bases at J, leaving 12 bases unmatched. Germline assignment: CDR1 SGHVS and CDR2 FNYEAQ. CDR3 in DNA: TGTGCCAGCAGCCCCCAGGGGAGCGGGGGAAACTACGAGCAGTACTTC. Translated, it gives CASSPQGSGGNYEQYF.

This chain joins TRBV7-9 and TRBJ1-4; TRBD1 aligns across 8 bases. The CDR3 totals 15 residues. Germline assignment: CDR1 SEHNR and CDR2 FQNEAQ (reference sequence). V gave up 1 base and J gave up 8 bases; unmatched junction bases: 6. In nucleotides, the CDR3 is TGTGCCAGCAGCTTAGATCAGGGGGCAGGAGAAAAACTGTTTTTT. It is translated as CASSLDQGAGEKLFF.